This TCR beta chain derives from a study of blood T cell repertoires in COVID-19. Across the whole study: Both acute and convalescent COVID-19 samples were obtained from the United States, Italy and Spain. Sources were T cells, B-cell-depleted T cells, or PBMCs; the material itself was cDNA or gDNA.

Germline CDR1 and CDR2: SGHTA and FQGNSA. The CDR3 runs to 13 residues. Deletions cut 5 bases from V and 0 bases from J, with 7 bases between. Authors' processing steps: Reference gene primer amplification yielded estimated nucleated cell counts. Here immunoSEQ multiplex PCR was the method, and the copy in TCRdb shows in-frame clones only, minus some. V, J and clone size are those of that table, while D and trimming were read from the DNA. This table holds approximately 150,000 clones, around 88% found once. The chain employs TRBV7-2 and TRBJ1-2; D uncertain. The TCR comes from a human donor in a cohort sampled during active COVID-19. Source material: peripheral blood. CDR3 sequence (DNA): TGTGCCAGCAGCCCTACCACTAACTATGGCTACACCTTC. It is translated as CASSPTTNYGYTF.